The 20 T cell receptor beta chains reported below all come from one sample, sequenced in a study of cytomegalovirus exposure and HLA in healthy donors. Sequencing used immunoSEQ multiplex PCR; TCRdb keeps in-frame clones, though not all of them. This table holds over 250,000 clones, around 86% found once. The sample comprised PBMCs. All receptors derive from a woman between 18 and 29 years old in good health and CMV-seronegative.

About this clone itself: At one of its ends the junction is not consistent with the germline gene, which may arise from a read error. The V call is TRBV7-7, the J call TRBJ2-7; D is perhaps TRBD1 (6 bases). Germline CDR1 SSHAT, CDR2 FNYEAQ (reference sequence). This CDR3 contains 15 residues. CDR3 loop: CASSFFRTVHSEQYF. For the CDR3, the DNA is TGTGCTAGCAGCTTTTTTAGGACAGTCCATAGCGAGCAGTACTTC.

CDR3 loop: CATSRLTTAGDTDTQYF. For the CDR3, the DNA is TGTGCCACCAGCAGACTAACCACCGCAGGGGACACAGATACGCAGTATTTT. The V call is TRBV15, the J call TRBJ2-3, with D perhaps TRBD1 (6 bases). The V gene lost 2 bases and the J gene lost 2 bases, with 17 bases spanning the gap. The germline V gene encodes CDR1 LNHNV and CDR2 YYDKDF (reference sequence). The CDR3 has 17 residues.

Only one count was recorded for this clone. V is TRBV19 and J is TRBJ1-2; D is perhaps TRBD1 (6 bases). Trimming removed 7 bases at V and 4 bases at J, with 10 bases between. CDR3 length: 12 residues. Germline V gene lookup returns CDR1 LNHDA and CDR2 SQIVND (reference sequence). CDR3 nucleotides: TGTGCCAGTAAAACAGGGATCTATGGCTACACCTTC. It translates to CASKTGIYGYTF.

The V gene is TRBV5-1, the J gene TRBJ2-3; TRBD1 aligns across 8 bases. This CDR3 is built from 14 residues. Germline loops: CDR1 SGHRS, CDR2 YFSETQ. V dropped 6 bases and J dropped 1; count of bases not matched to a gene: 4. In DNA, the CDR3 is TGCGCCAGCAAGGACAGGGAACGCACAGATACGCAGTATTTT. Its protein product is CASKDRERTDTQYF.

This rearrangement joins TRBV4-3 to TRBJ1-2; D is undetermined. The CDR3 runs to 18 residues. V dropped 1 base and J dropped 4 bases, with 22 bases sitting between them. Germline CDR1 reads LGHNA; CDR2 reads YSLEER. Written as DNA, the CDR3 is TGCGCCAGCAGCCAAGGTCCTGGCCCTGTCGGGGAACTCTATGGCTACACCTTC. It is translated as CASSQGPGPVGELYGYTF.

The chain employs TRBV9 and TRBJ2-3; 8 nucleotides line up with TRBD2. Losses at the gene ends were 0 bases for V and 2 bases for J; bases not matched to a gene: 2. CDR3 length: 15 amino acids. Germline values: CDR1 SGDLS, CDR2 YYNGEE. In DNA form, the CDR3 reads TGTGCCAGCAGCGTAGACGGGGGGGACACAGATACGCAGTATTTT. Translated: CASSVDGGDTDTQYF.

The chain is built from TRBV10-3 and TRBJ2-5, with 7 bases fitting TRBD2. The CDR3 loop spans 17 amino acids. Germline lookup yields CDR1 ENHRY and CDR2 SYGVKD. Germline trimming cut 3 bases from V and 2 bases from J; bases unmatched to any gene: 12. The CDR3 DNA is TGTGCCATCAGTGATATGCGGGGGAATCGGGGGCAAGAGACCCAGTACTTC. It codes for CAISDMRGNRGQETQYF.

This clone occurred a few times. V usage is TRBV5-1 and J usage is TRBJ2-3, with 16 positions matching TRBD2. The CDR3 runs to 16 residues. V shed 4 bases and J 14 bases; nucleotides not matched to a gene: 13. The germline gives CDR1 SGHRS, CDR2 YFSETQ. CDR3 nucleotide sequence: TGCGCCAGCAGCATGGGACTAGCGGGAGGGCCGGATTTGGGGTATTTT. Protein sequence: CASSMGLAGGPDLGYF.

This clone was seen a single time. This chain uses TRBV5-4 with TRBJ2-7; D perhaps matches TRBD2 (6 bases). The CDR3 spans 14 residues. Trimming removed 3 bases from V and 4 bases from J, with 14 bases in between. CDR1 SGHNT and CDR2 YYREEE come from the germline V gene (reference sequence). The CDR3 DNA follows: TGTGCCAGCAGCTCACTAGCTGGGCCTTACGAGCAGTACTTC. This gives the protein CASSSLAGPYEQYF.

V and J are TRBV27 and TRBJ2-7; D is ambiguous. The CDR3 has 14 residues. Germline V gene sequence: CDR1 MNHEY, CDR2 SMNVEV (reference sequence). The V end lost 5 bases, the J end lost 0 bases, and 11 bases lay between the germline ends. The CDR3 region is CASSPMGRSYEQYF. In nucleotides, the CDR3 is TGTGCCAGCAGTCCGATGGGCCGCTCCTACGAGCAGTACTTC.

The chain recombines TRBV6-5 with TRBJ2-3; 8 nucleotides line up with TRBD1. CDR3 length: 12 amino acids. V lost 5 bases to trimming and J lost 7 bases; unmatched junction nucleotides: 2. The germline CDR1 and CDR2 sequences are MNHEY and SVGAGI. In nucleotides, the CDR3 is TGTGCCAGCAGTCGGACAGGGAATACGCAGTATTTT. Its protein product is CASSRTGNTQYF.

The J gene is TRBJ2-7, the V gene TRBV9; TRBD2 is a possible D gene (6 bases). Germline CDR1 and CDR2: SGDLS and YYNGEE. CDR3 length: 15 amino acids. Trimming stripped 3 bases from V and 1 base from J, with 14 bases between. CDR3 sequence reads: CASSERDFPSYEQYF. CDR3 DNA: TGTGCCAGCAGCGAAAGGGACTTCCCGTCCTACGAGCAGTACTTC. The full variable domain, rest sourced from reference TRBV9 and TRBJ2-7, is DSGVTQTPKHLITATGQRVTLRCSPRSGDLSVYWYQQSLDQGLQFLIQYYNGEERAKGNILERFSAQQFPDLHSELNLSSLELGDSALYFCASSERDFPSYEQYFGPGTRLTVT.

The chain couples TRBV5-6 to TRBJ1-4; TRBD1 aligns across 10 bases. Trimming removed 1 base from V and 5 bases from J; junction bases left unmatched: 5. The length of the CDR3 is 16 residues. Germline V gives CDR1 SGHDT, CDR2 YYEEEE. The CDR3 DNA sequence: TGTGCCAGCAGCTTGCGGGACAGGGGAGTCAATGAAAAACTGTTTTTT. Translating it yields CASSLRDRGVNEKLFF.

This chain's CDR3 is CASSLTRGSYEQYF. The DNA for the CDR3 is TGTGCCAGCAGTTTAACCAGGGGGTCCTACGAGCAGTACTTC. V gene TRBV27 combines with J gene TRBJ2-7; TRBD1 matches at 7 bases. J gave up 1 base and V 2 bases, and 2 bases lay outside the gene matches. The CDR3 covers 14 residues. The germline gives CDR1 MNHEY, CDR2 SMNVEV (reference sequence).

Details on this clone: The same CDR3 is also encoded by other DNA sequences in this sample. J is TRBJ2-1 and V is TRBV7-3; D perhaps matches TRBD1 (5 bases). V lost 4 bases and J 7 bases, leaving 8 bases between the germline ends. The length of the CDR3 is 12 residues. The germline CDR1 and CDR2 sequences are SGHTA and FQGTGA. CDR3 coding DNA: TGTGCCAGCAGCTCGCAGGGTAATGAGCAGTTCTTC. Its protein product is CASSSQGNEQFF.

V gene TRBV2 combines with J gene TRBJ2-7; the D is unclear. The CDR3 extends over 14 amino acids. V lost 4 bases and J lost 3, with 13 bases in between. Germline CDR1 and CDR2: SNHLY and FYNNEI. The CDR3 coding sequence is TGTGCCAGCAGTGTGGGCCAGACCTTCTACGAGCAGTACTTC. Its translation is CASSVGQTFYEQYF.

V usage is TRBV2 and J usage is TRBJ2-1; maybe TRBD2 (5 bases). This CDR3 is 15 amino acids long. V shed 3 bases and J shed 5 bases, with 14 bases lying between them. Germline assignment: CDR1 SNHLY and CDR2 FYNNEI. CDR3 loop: CASSDVTFGDNEQFF. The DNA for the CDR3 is TGTGCCAGCAGTGATGTAACCTTCGGGGACAATGAGCAGTTCTTC.

In DNA form, the CDR3 reads TGTGCCAGTAGTAAAGACGGTAACACTGAAGCTTTCTTT. It encodes CASSKDGNTEAFF. The V and J genes are TRBV19 and TRBJ1-1; no reliable D call. The CDR3 is 13 residues long. Germline CDR1 LNHDA, CDR2 SQIVND (reference sequence). With 4 bases removed from V and 2 bases from J, the gap between germline ends came to 8 bases.

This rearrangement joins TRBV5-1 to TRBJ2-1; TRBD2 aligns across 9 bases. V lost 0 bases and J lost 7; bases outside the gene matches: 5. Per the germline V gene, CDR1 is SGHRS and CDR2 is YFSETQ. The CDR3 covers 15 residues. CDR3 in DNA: TGCGCCAGCAGCTTGGAAAGCGGGAGGTTGAATGAGCAGTTCTTC. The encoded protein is CASSLESGRLNEQFF.

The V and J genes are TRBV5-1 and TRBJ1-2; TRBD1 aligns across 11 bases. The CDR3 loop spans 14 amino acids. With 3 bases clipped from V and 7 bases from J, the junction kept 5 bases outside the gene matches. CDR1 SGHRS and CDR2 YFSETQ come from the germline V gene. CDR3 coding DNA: TGCGCCAGCAGCTCGGGACAGGGGGTTCTTGGCTACACCTTC. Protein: CASSSGQGVLGYTF. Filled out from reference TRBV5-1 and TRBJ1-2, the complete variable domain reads KAGVTQTPRYLIKTRGQQVTLSCSPISGHRSVSWYQQTPGQGLQFLFEYFSETQRNKGNFPGRFSGRQFSNSRSEMNVSTLELGDSALYLCASSSGQGVLGYTFGSGTRLTVV.